This TCR beta chain was sequenced during a study of CD8 T cells in ankylosing spondylitis. The CDR3 runs to 13 residues. Germline values: CDR1 DFQATT, CDR2 SNEGSKA (reference sequence). About this clonotype itself: Its target is not known.

TCR beta libraries were made by quantitative 5'-RACE with molecular barcodes. TCRdb itself ran the 5' RACE reads through MiXCR, one entry per CDR3 protein. The sample records around 320,000 distinct CDR3 sequences, under 25% being singletons. Study results and limitations: Reportedly, significant enrichment of disease-linked clones occurred in matched ankylosing spondylitis synovial fluid. Reactive arthritis synovial fluid and blood were previously reported to contain some motif variants.

This sequence originates from a female donor with ankylosing spondylitis or in good health (not recorded which). The chain uses TRBV20-1 and TRBJ2-1, with 14 bases lining up with TRBD2. Source material: blood, either unsorted or a sorted T cell fraction (not recorded which). CDR3 residues: CRATSGRAPEQFF. The CDR3 DNA follows: TGCAGGGCGACTAGCGGGAGGGCCCCGGAGCAGTTCTTC.